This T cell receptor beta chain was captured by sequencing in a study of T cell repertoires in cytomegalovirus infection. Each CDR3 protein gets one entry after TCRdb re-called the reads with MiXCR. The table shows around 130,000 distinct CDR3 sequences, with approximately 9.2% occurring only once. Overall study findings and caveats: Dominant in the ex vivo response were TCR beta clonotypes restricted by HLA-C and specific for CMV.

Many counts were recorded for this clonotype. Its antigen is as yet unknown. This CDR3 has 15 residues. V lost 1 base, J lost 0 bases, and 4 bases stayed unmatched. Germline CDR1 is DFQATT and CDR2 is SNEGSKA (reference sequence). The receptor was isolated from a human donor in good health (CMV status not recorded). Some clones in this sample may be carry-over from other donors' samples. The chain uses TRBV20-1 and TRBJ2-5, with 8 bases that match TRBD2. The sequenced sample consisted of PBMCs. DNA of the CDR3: TGCAGTGCTAGAGTTAGCGGGGCGTACCAAGAGACCCAGTACTTC. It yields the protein CSARVSGAYQETQYF.